The table lists the clone carrying this T cell receptor beta chain with many counts. The data were obtained in a study of blood T cell repertoires in COVID-19. Looking at the study overall: Sample material is recorded as cDNA or gDNA derived from T cells, B-cell-depleted T cells, or PBMCs.

The study drew participants aged about 18 to 89 years from 20 to 30 US areas. Cohorts were based on clinical histories the participants reported. The method was immunoSEQ multiplex PCR; TCRdb's version includes in-frame clones alone and lacks a portion of them. The sample shows 150,000 to 200,000 clones, around 76% of them seen only once. Per germline, CDR1 SGHTA and CDR2 FQGNSA. This CDR3 has 16 residues. The V gene end was trimmed by 5 bases and the J gene end by 2 bases; junction bases not matched to a gene: 11. The origin of this receptor is a woman between 45 and 65 years old with acute COVID-19. This chain connects TRBV7-2 to TRBJ1-2; 7 nucleotides align to TRBD1. The sequenced sample consisted of PBMCs or T cells enriched from blood (not recorded which). CDR3 coding DNA: TGTGCCAGCAGCCCTGACAGGGTCAGAGTGAACTATGGCTACACCTTC. Protein sequence: CASSPDRVRVNYGYTF. Drawing the rest from reference TRBV7-2 and TRBJ1-2, the complete variable domain is GAGVSQSPSNKVTEKGKDVELRCDPISGHTALYWYRQSLGQGLEFLIYFQGNSAPDKSGLPSDRFSAERTGGSVSTLTIQRTQQEDSAVYLCASSPDRVRVNYGYTFGSGTRLTVV.